The next 21 T cell receptor beta chains were all read from a single sample in a study of PD-1 blockade in mismatch repair-deficient tumors. This table comes from immunoSEQ multiplex PCR, and its TCRdb copy is limited to in-frame clones, with some not included. The data contain approximately 15,000 clones, about 80% of them singletons. Their antigen targets remain unknown. Regarding time point: roughly 11-day in vitro stimulation with candidate neoantigen peptide 5. Sequencing was performed on cells cultured in vitro, taken from a patient treated with pembrolizumab. These receptors came from an adult with mismatch repair-deficient cancer.

This chain links TRBV18 with TRBJ2-3, with 8 nucleotides matching TRBD1. Germline trimming cut 6 bases from V and 4 bases from J; bases unmatched to any gene: 9. Germline CDR1 KGHSH, CDR2 LQKENI. This CDR3 spans 15 amino acids. DNA of the CDR3: TGTGCCAGCTCTCTGAATCAGGGGGCCGCAGATACGCAGTATTTT. Amino acid sequence: CASSLNQGAADTQYF.

The chain is built from TRBV10-3 and TRBJ2-7; weak D call: TRBD1 (6 bases). The V gene's germline CDR1 is ENHRY and CDR2 SYGVKD. Trimming stripped 8 bases from V and 0 bases from J, with 17 bases between. The CDR3 is 15 residues long. CDR3 nucleotides: TGTGCCATCTCTTCCAGGACAGCTAGCTCCTACGAGCAGTACTTC. The encoded protein is CAISSRTASSYEQYF.

J is TRBJ2-1 and V is TRBV5-6; D call uncertain. This CDR3 is 12 amino acids long. Trimming shortened V by 2 bases and J by 14 bases, and 14 bases separated the two germline ends. The germline gives CDR1 SGHDT, CDR2 YYEEEE. The CDR3 nucleotides are TGTGCCAGCAGCTTTGGGTTGGGGTTCGAGTTCTTC. Translated, it gives CASSFGLGFEFF.

The rearrangement uses TRBV19 and TRBJ1-2; no definite D call. The CDR3 runs to 13 residues. The germline gives CDR1 LNHDA, CDR2 SQIVND (reference sequence). V lost 6 bases and J lost 1, with 9 bases in between. As DNA, the CDR3 is TGTGCCAGTAGGGGATCCCTTAACTATGGCTACACCTTC. Its translation: CASRGSLNYGYTF.

The CDR3 reads CASSFGYNEQFF. DNA of the CDR3: TGTGCCAGCAGTTTTGGGTACAATGAGCAGTTCTTC. The chain recombines TRBV6-1 with TRBJ2-1; no reliable D call. The CDR3 is 12 amino acids. Germline-derived CDR1 and CDR2 are MNHNS and SASEGT. V was shortened by 5 bases and J by 4 bases, with 6 bases between the two germline ends.

This clone is a singleton in its sample. The V and J genes are TRBV18 and TRBJ2-2; no firm D call. The CDR3 length is 13 residues. The V gene lost 3 bases and the J gene lost 1 base, with 3 bases spanning the gap. Per the germline V gene, CDR1 is KGHSH and CDR2 is LQKENI. CDR3 nucleotides: TGTGCCAGCTCACCCGGGAACACCGGGGAGCTGTTTTTT. This gives the protein CASSPGNTGELFF.

V usage is TRBV19 and J usage is TRBJ2-5; the D gene is possibly TRBD2 (8 bases). The CDR3 runs to 16 residues. The germline V gene has CDR1 LNHDA and CDR2 SQIVND (reference sequence). Trimming stripped 6 bases from V and 5 bases from J, with 22 bases between. DNA of the CDR3: TGTGCCAGTAGCCGACAGGGAAGGGGACTAGGGGAGACCCAGTACTTC. Protein sequence: CASSRQGRGLGETQYF.

The chain couples TRBV7-9 to TRBJ2-2; perhaps TRBD2 as D (5 bases). Per germline, CDR1 SEHNR and CDR2 FQNEAQ (reference sequence). Deletions cut 5 bases from V and 5 bases from J, with 9 bases between. The CDR3 sequence is 13 residues long. The CDR3 sequence: CASSETRTGELFF. CDR3 bases: TGTGCCAGCAGCGAAACTAGGACCGGGGAGCTGTTTTTT.

J is TRBJ2-3 and V is TRBV18; the D gene could be TRBD1 or TRBD2 (5 bases each). Germline assignment: CDR1 KGHSH and CDR2 LQKENI. The CDR3 has 15 amino acids. The V end lost 5 bases, the J end lost 3 bases, and 15 bases lay between the germline ends. CDR3 amino acids: CASSSYGDPTDTQYF. Here the CDR3 DNA reads TGTGCCAGCTCATCATATGGGGACCCTACAGATACGCAGTATTTT. The full variable domain, rest sourced from reference TRBV18 and TRBJ2-3, is NAGVMQNPRHLVRRRGQEARLRCSPMKGHSHVYWYRQLPEEGLKFMVYLQKENIIDESGMPKERFSAEFPKEGPSILRIQQVVRGDSAAYFCASSSYGDPTDTQYFGPGTRLTVL.

This chain joins TRBV18 and TRBJ2-7, with 7 bases lining up with TRBD2. CDR3 length equals 13 residues. V was clipped by 3 bases and J by 3 bases; unmatched bases: 2. Looked up from germline, CDR1 is KGHSH and CDR2 is LQKENI. The CDR3 loop is CASSPGGDYEQYF. Here the CDR3 DNA reads TGTGCCAGCTCACCGGGAGGGGACTACGAGCAGTACTTC.

The chain links TRBV6-4 to TRBJ2-2; D is ambiguous. The V gene's germline CDR1 is MRHNA and CDR2 SNTAGT. Trimming removed 3 bases from V and 4 bases from J, with 3 bases in between. The CDR3 loop spans 12 amino acids. CDR3 residues: CASSDLTGELFF. The CDR3 coding sequence is TGTGCCAGCAGTGATCTCACCGGGGAGCTGTTTTTT.

The rearrangement links TRBV6-1 to TRBJ1-2; D gene ambiguous. The V gene lost 3 bases and the J gene lost 7 bases, with 12 bases spanning the gap. The CDR3 consists of 13 residues. Germline V gives CDR1 MNHNS, CDR2 SASEGT. The CDR3 protein is CASSDISLGGYTF. Here the CDR3 DNA reads TGTGCCAGCAGTGATATATCCCTGGGTGGCTACACCTTC.

The chain couples TRBV7-9 to TRBJ1-4; tentatively, D is TRBD1 (5 bases). The germline CDR1 and CDR2 sequences are SEHNR and FQNEAQ (reference sequence). The V end was cut by 3 bases, the J end by 7 bases, with 18 bases between. This CDR3 comprises 16 residues. Here the CDR3 reads CASSLSQGVRAEKLFF. The CDR3 DNA reads TGTGCCAGCAGCTTGTCCCAAGGGGTCCGGGCTGAAAAACTGTTTTTT.

The genes are TRBV10-2 and TRBJ1-5, with D maybe TRBD1 (5 bases). Germline V gene data show CDR1 as WSHSY and CDR2 as SAAADI. The V end lost 3 bases, the J end lost 1 base, and 10 bases lay between the germline ends. The CDR3 has 15 amino acids. The CDR3: CASSDRGRSNQPQHF. Written as DNA, the CDR3 is TGCGCCAGCAGTGATCGGGGACGCAGCAATCAGCCCCAGCATTTT.

The rearrangement links TRBV29-1 to TRBJ2-3; the D gene is possibly TRBD2 (6 bases). Germline V gene data show CDR1 as SQVTM and CDR2 as ANQGSEA. The V gene lost 3 bases and the J gene lost 2 bases, with 12 bases spanning the gap. CDR3 length: 14 amino acids. CDR3 loop: CSVELTRYTDTQYF. In nucleotides, the CDR3 is TGCAGCGTTGAGCTGACTAGATACACAGATACGCAGTATTTT.

V usage is TRBV7-9 and J usage is TRBJ1-2; tentative D call: TRBD1 (5 bases). The CDR3 consists of 18 residues. V shed 0 bases and J shed 8 bases, with 25 bases lying between them. Germline V lookup: CDR1 SEHNR, CDR2 FQNEAQ (reference sequence). The CDR3 loop is CASSLAGASGQIIGGYTF. The DNA of the CDR3 is TGTGCCAGCAGCTTAGCCGGGGCAAGTGGACAAATTATCGGCGGCTACACCTTC.

The J gene is TRBJ2-7, the V gene TRBV7-9; 10 nucleotides align to TRBD2. CDR3 length equals 15 residues. Germline CDR1 and CDR2: SEHNR and FQNEAQ (reference sequence). The V segment lost 4 bases and the J segment 2 bases; nucleotides outside the gene matches: 5. CDR3 amino acids: CASSSTSGPTYEQYF. CDR3 bases: TGTGCCAGCAGCTCGACTAGCGGGCCCACCTACGAGCAGTACTTC.

On this clone: Germline and junction disagree at one end, which may indicate a read error. The same CDR3 can be traced to other DNA sequences in this sample. This chain connects TRBV30 to TRBJ2-7; D is undetermined. CDR1 GTSNPN and CDR2 SVGIG come from the germline V gene (reference sequence). The CDR3 length is 15 residues. Here the CDR3 reads CAWSVRGATFDEQYF. In nucleotides, the CDR3 is TGTGCCTGGAGTGTACGAGGTGCGACTTTTGATGAGCAGTACTTT.

This chain links TRBV18 with TRBJ2-2, with D unclear. This CDR3 spans 12 amino acids. Trimming shortened V by 4 bases and J by 4 bases, and 4 bases separated the two germline ends. Germline lookup yields CDR1 KGHSH and CDR2 LQKENI. CDR3 bases: TGTGCCAGCTCACAGATCACCGGGGAGCTGTTTTTT. Translating gives CASSQITGELFF.

The chain joins TRBV4-1 to TRBJ1-2; D perhaps matches TRBD1 (6 bases). Trimming removed 2 bases from V and 4 bases from J, with 20 bases in between. Germline V lookup: CDR1 MGHRA, CDR2 YSYEKL. This CDR3 is built from 17 residues. DNA of the CDR3: TGCGCCAGCAGCCAAAACGACATCGGGGGGGCGGTCTATGGCTACACCTTC. This codes for CASSQNDIGGAVYGYTF.

In nucleotides, the CDR3 is TGCAGCGTTGAAGATTATCGAGCGGGAGTAAAAGAGACCCAGTACTTC. Translation gives CSVEDYRAGVKETQYF. This chain connects TRBV29-1 to TRBJ2-5; TRBD2 aligns across 8 bases. CDR1 and CDR2 from the germline V gene are SQVTM and ANQGSEA. The CDR3 runs 16 residues. V lost 0 bases, J lost 3 bases, and 9 bases stayed unmatched.